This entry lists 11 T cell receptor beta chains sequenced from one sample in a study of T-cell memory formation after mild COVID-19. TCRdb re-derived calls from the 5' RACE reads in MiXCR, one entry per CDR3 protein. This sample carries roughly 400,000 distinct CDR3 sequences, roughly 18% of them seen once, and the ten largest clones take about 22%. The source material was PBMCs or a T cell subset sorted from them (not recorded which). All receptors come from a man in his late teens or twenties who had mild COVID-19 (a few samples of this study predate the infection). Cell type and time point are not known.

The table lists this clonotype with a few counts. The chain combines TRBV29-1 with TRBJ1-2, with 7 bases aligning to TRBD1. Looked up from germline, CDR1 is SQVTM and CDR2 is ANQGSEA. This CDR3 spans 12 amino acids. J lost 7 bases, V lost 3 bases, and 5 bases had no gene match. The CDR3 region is CSVDERQGGYTF. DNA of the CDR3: TGCAGCGTTGACGAGAGACAGGGTGGCTACACCTTC.

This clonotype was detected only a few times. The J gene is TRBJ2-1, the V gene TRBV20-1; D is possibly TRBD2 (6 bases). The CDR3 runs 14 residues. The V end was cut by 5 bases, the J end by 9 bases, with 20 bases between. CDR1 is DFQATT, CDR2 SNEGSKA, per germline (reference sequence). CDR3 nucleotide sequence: TGCAGTGCTTCCCGGCCGGGGGAAAACCGTGAGCAGTTCTTC. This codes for CSASRPGENREQFF.

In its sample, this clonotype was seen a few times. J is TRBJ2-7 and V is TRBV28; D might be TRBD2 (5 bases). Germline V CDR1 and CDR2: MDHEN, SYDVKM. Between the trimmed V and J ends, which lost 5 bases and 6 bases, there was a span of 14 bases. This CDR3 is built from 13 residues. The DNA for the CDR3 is TGTGCCAGCAGTAAAGCGGCGATAGGCGAGCAGTACGTC. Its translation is CASSKAAIGEQYV.

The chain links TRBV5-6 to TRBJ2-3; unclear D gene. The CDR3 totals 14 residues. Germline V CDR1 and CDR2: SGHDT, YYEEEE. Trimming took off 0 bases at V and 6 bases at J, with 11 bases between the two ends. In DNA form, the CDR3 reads TGTGCCAGCAGCTTGGACCCCCTGGGGGATACGCAGTATTTT. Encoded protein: CASSLDPLGDTQYF.

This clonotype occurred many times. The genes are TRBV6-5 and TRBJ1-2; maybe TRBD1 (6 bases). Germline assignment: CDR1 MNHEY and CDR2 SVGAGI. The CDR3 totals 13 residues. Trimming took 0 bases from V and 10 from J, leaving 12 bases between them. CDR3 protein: CASSYSRGYFYTF. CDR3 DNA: TGTGCCAGCAGTTACTCGAGGGGGTACTTCTACACCTTC.

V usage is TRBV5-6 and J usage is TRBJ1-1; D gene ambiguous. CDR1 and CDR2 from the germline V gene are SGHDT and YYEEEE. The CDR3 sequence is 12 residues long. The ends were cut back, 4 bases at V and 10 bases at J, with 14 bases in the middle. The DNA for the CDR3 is TGTGCCAGCAGCACCGTGTCGGCAGCAGCTTTCTTT. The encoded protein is CASSTVSAAAFF.

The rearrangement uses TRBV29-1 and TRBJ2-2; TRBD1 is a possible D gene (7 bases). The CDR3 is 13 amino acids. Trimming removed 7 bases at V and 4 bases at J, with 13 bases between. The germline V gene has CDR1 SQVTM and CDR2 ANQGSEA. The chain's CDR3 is CSGRDRATGELFF. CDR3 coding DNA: TGCAGCGGGAGGGACAGAGCCACCGGGGAGCTGTTTTTT.

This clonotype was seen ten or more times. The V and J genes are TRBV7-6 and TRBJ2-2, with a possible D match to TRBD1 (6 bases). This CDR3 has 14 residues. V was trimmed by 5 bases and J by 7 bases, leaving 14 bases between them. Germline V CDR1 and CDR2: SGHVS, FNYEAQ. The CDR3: CASSRVQGYGELFF. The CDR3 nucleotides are TGTGCCAGCAGCCGAGTCCAGGGGTACGGGGAGCTGTTTTTT.

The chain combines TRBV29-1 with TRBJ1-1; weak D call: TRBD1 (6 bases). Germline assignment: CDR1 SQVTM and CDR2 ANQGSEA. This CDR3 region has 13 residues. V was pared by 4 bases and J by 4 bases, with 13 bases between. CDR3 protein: CSVAGARSTEAFF. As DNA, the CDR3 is TGCAGCGTTGCAGGGGCGAGGTCCACTGAAGCTTTCTTT.

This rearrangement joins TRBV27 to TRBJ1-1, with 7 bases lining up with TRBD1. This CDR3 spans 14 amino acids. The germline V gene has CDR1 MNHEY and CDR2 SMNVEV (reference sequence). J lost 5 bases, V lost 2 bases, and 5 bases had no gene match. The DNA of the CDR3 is TGTGCCAGCAGTTTAGTACAGGGGAAGACTGAAGCTTTCTTT. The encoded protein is CASSLVQGKTEAFF.

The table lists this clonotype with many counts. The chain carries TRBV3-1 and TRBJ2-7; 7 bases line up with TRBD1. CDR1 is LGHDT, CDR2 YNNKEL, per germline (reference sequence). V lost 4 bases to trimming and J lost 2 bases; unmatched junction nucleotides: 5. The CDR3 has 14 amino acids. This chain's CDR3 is CASSPWDRTYEQYF. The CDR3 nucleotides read TGTGCCAGCAGCCCTTGGGACAGAACCTACGAGCAGTACTTC.